This is a list of T cell receptor beta chains from one sample in a study of T cells after somatic rescue of genetic block. Only in-frame clones appear in the TCRdb table, and some are missing; sequencing was by immunoSEQ multiplex PCR. Of approximately 100,000 clones in the sample, just under 90% were seen once. Sample: peripheral blood mononuclear cells (PBMCs). Receptors were obtained from a woman aged 18-30 years. CDR3s include the opening cysteine and the closing phenylalanine or tryptophan.

v_gene: TRBV11-3
CDR3aa: CASSPLAGSSSNTGELFF

v_gene: TRBV10-2
CDR3aa: CASSNSNQPQHF

v_gene: TRBV7-9
CDR3aa: CASSTTTASSGNTIYF

v_gene: TRBV5-5
CDR3aa: CASSPQGGPIEQFF

v_gene: TRBV6-1
CDR3aa: CASSEGLRGEQPQHF

v_gene: TRBV7-6
CDR3aa: CASSLRGLALGGHEQYF

v_gene: TRBV28
CDR3aa: CASSGLDRVSGNTIYF

v_gene: TRBV15
CDR3aa: CATRGGRSGRAYNEQFF

v_gene: TRBV18
CDR3aa: CASSPLSGSSYNEQFF

v_gene: TRBV5-4
CDR3aa: CASSLEQGKLFF

v_gene: TRBV5-6
CDR3aa: CASRLLADLPYEQYF

v_gene: TRBV7-2
CDR3aa: CASSRSLTDTQYF

v_gene: TRBV30
CDR3aa: CAWTPGQGTNQPQHF

v_gene: TRBV23-1
CDR3aa: CASSQRGRSLSGYTF

v_gene: TRBV6-5
CDR3aa: CASSLGGNEKLFF

v_gene: TRBV9
CDR3aa: CASSVAASMGYTF

v_gene: TRBV2
CDR3aa: CASTPGTPLSEQYF

v_gene: TRBV28
CDR3aa: CASSFVGRGSLEQYF

v_gene: TRBV11-2
CDR3aa: CASSLGRDRNEKLFF

v_gene: TRBV4-3
CDR3aa: CASSQVVGTEQYF

v_gene: TRBV19
CDR3aa: CASSIPSYNEQFF

v_gene: TRBV2
CDR3aa: CASSANRMNYEQYF

v_gene: TRBV15
CDR3aa: CATSRAPPGGSYEQYF

v_gene: TRBV6-4
CDR3aa: CASSDGQAGGLTGELFF

v_gene: TRBV27
CDR3aa: CASSLSGGHGNTIYF

v_gene: TRBV5-1
CDR3aa: CASSLDRTNYGYTF

v_gene: TRBV18
CDR3aa: CASSPRQINTEAFF

v_gene: TRBV6-4
CDR3aa: CASSPAGSSGANGQFF

v_gene: TRBV28
CDR3aa: CASSPGRNTEAFF

v_gene: TRBV7-2
CDR3aa: CASSLRGPEAFF

v_gene: TRBV29-1
CDR3aa: CSVVGGQGVYNEQFF

v_gene: TRBV5-1
CDR3aa: CASSLEGANPGELFF

v_gene: TRBV9
CDR3aa: CASSVVSTSLETQYF

v_gene: TRBV6-5
CDR3aa: CASSYSGHPKVGTF

v_gene: TRBV29-1
CDR3aa: CSVQGSRYEQYF

v_gene: TRBV18
CDR3aa: CASSEAGSSYEQYF

v_gene: TRBV29-1
CDR3aa: CSVLGGEHTEAFF

v_gene: TRBV6-6
CDR3aa: CASRAPGQGSYEQYF

v_gene: TRBV30
CDR3aa: CAWSKREPRWETQYF

v_gene: TRBV27
CDR3aa: CASRDRDSYYEQYF

v_gene: TRBV28
CDR3aa: CASGYYEQYF

v_gene: TRBV30
CDR3aa: CAWTSGLYEQYF

v_gene: TRBV5-1
CDR3aa: CASTLGAKSTDTQYF

v_gene: TRBV5-6
CDR3aa: CASRRQGLNEKLFF

v_gene: TRBV10-3
CDR3aa: CAIKGTGDNQPQHF

v_gene: TRBV5-4
CDR3aa: CASSLRTGENTEAFF

v_gene: TRBV18
CDR3aa: CASSPKGLGLELFF

v_gene: TRBV10-2
CDR3aa: CASRGGQGIRSNQPQHF

v_gene: TRBV6-1
CDR3aa: CASEASGRGPYEQYF

v_gene: TRBV4-3
CDR3aa: CASSVGLPYEQYF

v_gene: TRBV9
CDR3aa: CASSVGGLAGGFSFHEQYF

v_gene: TRBV28
CDR3aa: CASRRGSSYEQYF

v_gene: TRBV5-1
CDR3aa: CASSFEGAANYGYTF

v_gene: TRBV6-1
CDR3aa: CASSEALGLYIQYF

v_gene: TRBV28
CDR3aa: CASRVTLTDTIDSYNEQFF

v_gene: TRBV4-2
CDR3aa: CASSQGNRDRGHEQYF

v_gene: TRBV7-2
CDR3aa: CASSRSVGELFF

v_gene: TRBV5-1
CDR3aa: CASSFGHLRDLAKNIQYF

v_gene: TRBV12-5
CDR3aa: CASGPRPGTGVWESNQPQHF